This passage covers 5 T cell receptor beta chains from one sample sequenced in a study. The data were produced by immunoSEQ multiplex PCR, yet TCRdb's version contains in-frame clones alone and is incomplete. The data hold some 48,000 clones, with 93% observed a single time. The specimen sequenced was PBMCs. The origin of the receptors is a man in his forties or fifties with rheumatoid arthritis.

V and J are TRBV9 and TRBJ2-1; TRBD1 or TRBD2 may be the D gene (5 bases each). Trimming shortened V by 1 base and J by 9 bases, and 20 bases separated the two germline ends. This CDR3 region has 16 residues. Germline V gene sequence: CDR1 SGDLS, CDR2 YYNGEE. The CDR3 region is CASSVSSDYPRGEQFF. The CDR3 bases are TGTGCCAGCAGCGTAAGCAGTGACTATCCTAGGGGTGAGCAGTTCTTC.

The CDR3 bases are TGTGCCAGCAGTTTTCAGGGGAGCAATCAGCCCCAGCATTTT. Translating gives CASSFQGSNQPQHF. This rearrangement joins TRBV6-2 or TRBV6-3 to TRBJ1-5; a weak D match, TRBD1 (6 bases). Trimming stripped 4 bases from V and 1 base from J, with 8 bases between. Germline assignment: CDR1 MNHEY and CDR2 SVGEGT. The CDR3 extends over 14 amino acids.

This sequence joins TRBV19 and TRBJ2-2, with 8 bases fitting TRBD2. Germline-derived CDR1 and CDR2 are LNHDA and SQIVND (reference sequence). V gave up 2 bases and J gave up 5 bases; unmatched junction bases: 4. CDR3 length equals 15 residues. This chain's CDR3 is CASSIYTGGTGELFF. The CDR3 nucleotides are TGTGCCAGTAGTATATATACGGGGGGGACCGGGGAGCTGTTTTTT.

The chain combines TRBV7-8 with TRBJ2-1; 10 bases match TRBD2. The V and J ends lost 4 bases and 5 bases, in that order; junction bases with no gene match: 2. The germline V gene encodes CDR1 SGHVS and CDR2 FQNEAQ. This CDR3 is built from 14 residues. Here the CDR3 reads CASSSSGRDNEQFF. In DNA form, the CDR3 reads TGTGCCAGCAGCTCTAGCGGGAGAGACAATGAGCAGTTCTTC. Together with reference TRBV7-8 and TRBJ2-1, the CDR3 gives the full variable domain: GAGVSQSPRYKVAKRGQDVALRCDPISGHVSLFWYQQALGQGPEFLTYFQNEAQLDKSGLPSDRFFAERPEGSVSTLKIQRTQQEDSAVYLCASSSSGRDNEQFFGPGTRLTVL.

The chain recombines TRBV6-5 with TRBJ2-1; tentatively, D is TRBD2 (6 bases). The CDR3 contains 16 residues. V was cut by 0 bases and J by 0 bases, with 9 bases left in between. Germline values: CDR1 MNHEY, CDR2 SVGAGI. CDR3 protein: CASSYSAGSSYNEQFF. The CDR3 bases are TGTGCCAGCAGTTACTCCGCGGGAAGCTCCTACAATGAGCAGTTCTTC.